Listed below are T cell receptor beta chains from one sample, sequenced in a study of T cell changes during pregnancy in multiple sclerosis. The assay was immunoSEQ multiplex PCR, and TCRdb's table has in-frame clones only and misses some. This table has about 69,000 clones, 91% appearing once. This material consisted of CD4+ T cells from peripheral blood mononuclear cells, taken in the third trimester of pregnancy. The source is a female donor in good health, enrolled as a control in a pregnancy study. The CDR3 runs from the conserved cysteine through the conserved F or W. The order of the fields is J gene, clone size, V gene, D gene, CDR3 protein, CDR3 DNA. A D gene is named only where the DNA matches it firmly. Clone size is shown for a subset of rows, as once, few, many or a class of expanded clone.

j_call: TRBJ2-3; clone_size: .; v_call: TRBV11-3; d_call: TRBD2; cdr3_aa: CASSGRLAGGQGDTQYF; cdr3_nt: TGTGCCAGCAGCGGTCGACTAGCGGGGGGCCAAGGAGATACGCAGTATTTT
j_call: TRBJ1-1; clone_size: .; v_call: TRBV5-5; d_call: .; cdr3_aa: CASSLRAPGGEAFF; cdr3_nt: TGTGCCAGCAGCTTGCGGGCCCCGGGAGGTGAAGCTTTCTTT
j_call: TRBJ2-3; clone_size: .; v_call: TRBV10-3; d_call: TRBD1; cdr3_aa: CALRDRDTDTQYF; cdr3_nt: TGTGCCCTCCGGGACAGGGATACAGATACGCAGTATTTT
j_call: TRBJ1-3; clone_size: .; v_call: TRBV27; d_call: .; cdr3_aa: CASSHGGSGNTIYF; cdr3_nt: TGTGCCAGCAGCCACGGGGGCTCTGGAAACACCATATATTTT
j_call: TRBJ1-1; clone_size: few; v_call: TRBV9; d_call: .; cdr3_aa: CASSLQKNTEAFF; cdr3_nt: TGTGCCAGCAGCTTACAGAAGAACACTGAAGCTTTCTTT
j_call: TRBJ2-1; clone_size: .; v_call: TRBV7-3; d_call: TRBD2; cdr3_aa: CASSLNARGASYNEQFF; cdr3_nt: TGTGCCAGCAGCTTAAATGCGCGGGGGGCTTCCTACAATGAGCAGTTCTTC
j_call: TRBJ2-2; clone_size: few; v_call: TRBV4-2; d_call: TRBD2; cdr3_aa: CASSLTSGENTGELFF; cdr3_nt: TGTGCCAGCAGCCTTACTAGCGGAGAGAACACCGGGGAGCTGTTTTTT
j_call: TRBJ1-2; clone_size: .; v_call: TRBV9; d_call: TRBD1; cdr3_aa: CASSPQGALGYGYTF; cdr3_nt: TGTGCCAGCAGCCCACAGGGGGCCTTGGGCTATGGCTACACCTTC
j_call: TRBJ1-6; clone_size: once; v_call: TRBV27; d_call: TRBD1; cdr3_aa: CASSIRQGENSPLHF; cdr3_nt: TGTGCCAGCAGTATCCGACAGGGTGAGAATTCACCCCTCCACTTT
j_call: TRBJ2-3; clone_size: .; v_call: TRBV9; d_call: TRBD1; cdr3_aa: CASTLTGTGLADTQYF; cdr3_nt: TGTGCCAGCACCTTGACCGGGACAGGGTTGGCAGATACGCAGTATTTT
j_call: TRBJ2-6; clone_size: .; v_call: TRBV4-3; d_call: .; cdr3_aa: CASSQGLTSGANVLTF; cdr3_nt: TGCGCCAGCAGCCAAGGACTCACCTCTGGGGCCAACGTCCTGACTTTC
j_call: TRBJ1-2; clone_size: .; v_call: TRBV2; d_call: .; cdr3_aa: CASRDTGLDNTF; cdr3_nt: TGTGCCAGCAGAGATACAGGGTTGGATAACACCTTC
j_call: TRBJ1-2; clone_size: .; v_call: TRBV18; d_call: .; cdr3_aa: CASSPGGSGVYGYTF; cdr3_nt: TGTGCCAGCTCACCAGGCGGGTCTGGGGTCTATGGCTACACCTTC
j_call: TRBJ2-3; clone_size: .; v_call: TRBV7-2; d_call: .; cdr3_aa: CASSLSITDTQYF; cdr3_nt: TGTGCCAGCAGCTTATCAATCACAGATACGCAGTATTTT
j_call: TRBJ2-7; clone_size: .; v_call: TRBV5-1; d_call: .; cdr3_aa: CASSLGAELYEQYF; cdr3_nt: TGCGCCAGCAGCTTAGGGGCAGAGCTGTACGAGCAGTACTTC
j_call: TRBJ1-2; clone_size: .; v_call: TRBV7-2; d_call: TRBD1; cdr3_aa: CASTLAQPGQGGYTF; cdr3_nt: TGTGCCAGCACCCTAGCGCAACCGGGACAGGGTGGCTACACCTTC
j_call: TRBJ1-1; clone_size: .; v_call: TRBV6-6; d_call: TRBD1; cdr3_aa: CASSQGGAEQNTEAFF; cdr3_nt: TGTGCCAGCAGTCAAGGGGGCGCGGAACAGAACACTGAAGCTTTCTTT
j_call: TRBJ1-1; clone_size: .; v_call: TRBV2; d_call: .; cdr3_aa: CASSRDTTSTEAFF; cdr3_nt: TGTGCCAGCAGCCGGGACACGACGAGCACTGAAGCTTTCTTT
j_call: TRBJ2-4; clone_size: once; v_call: TRBV4-2; d_call: .; cdr3_aa: CASSQDRATSLTDIQYF; cdr3_nt: TGTGCCAGCAGCCAAGATCGTGCGACTAGTCTCACGGACATTCAGTACTTC
j_call: TRBJ1-1; clone_size: .; v_call: TRBV7-2; d_call: TRBD1; cdr3_aa: CASSLQGDTEAFF; cdr3_nt: TGTGCCAGCAGCTTACAGGGGGACACTGAAGCTTTCTTT
j_call: TRBJ2-5; clone_size: .; v_call: TRBV7-9; d_call: TRBD2; cdr3_aa: CASSLEDLAGVNQYF; cdr3_nt: TGTGCCAGCAGCTTAGAGGACTTAGCGGGGGTTAACCAGTACTTC
j_call: TRBJ2-2; clone_size: .; v_call: TRBV7-2; d_call: .; cdr3_aa: CASRPGLGYTGELFF; cdr3_nt: TGTGCCAGCAGGCCGGGACTGGGATACACCGGGGAGCTGTTTTTT
j_call: TRBJ1-1; clone_size: .; v_call: TRBV7-8; d_call: .; cdr3_aa: CASSADRQVKIEAFF; cdr3_nt: TGTGCCAGCAGCGCCGACAGGCAAGTTAAAATTGAAGCTTTCTTT